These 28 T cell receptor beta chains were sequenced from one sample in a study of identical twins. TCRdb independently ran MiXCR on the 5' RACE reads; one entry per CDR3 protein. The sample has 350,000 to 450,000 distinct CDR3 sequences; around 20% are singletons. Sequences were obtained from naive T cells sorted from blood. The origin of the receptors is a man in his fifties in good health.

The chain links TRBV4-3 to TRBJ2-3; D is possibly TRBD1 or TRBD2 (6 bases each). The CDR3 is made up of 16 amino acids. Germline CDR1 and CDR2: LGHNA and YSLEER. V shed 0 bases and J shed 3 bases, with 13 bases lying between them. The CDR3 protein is CASSQDSWGATDTQYF. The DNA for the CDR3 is TGCGCCAGCAGCCAAGATAGCTGGGGGGCGACAGATACGCAGTATTTT.

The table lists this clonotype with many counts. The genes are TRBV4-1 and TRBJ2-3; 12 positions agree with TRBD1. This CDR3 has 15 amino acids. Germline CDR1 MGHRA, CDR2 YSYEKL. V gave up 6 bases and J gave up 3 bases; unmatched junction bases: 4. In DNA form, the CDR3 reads TGCGCCAGCAGACCGGGACAGGGGGCAACAGATACGCAGTATTTT. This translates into CASRPGQGATDTQYF.

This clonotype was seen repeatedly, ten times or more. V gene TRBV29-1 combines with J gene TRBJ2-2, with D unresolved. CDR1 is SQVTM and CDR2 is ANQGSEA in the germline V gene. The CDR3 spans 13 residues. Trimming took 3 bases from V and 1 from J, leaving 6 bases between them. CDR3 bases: TGCAGCGTTGATCAGGAGAACACCGGGGAGCTGTTTTTT. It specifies CSVDQENTGELFF.

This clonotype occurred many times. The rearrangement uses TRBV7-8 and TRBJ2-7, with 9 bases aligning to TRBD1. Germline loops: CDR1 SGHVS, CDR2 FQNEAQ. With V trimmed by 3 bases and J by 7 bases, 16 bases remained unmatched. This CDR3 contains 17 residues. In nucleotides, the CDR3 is TGTGCCAGCAGCTTGTACATCACGCGGGACAGGGACAATGAGCAGTACTTC. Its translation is CASSLYITRDRDNEQYF.

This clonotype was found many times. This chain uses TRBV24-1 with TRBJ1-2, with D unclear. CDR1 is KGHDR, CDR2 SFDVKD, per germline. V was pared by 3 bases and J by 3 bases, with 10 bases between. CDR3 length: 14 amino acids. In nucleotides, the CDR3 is TGTGCCACCAGTGATCCGGGGAGGGACTATGGCTACACCTTC. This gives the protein CATSDPGRDYGYTF.

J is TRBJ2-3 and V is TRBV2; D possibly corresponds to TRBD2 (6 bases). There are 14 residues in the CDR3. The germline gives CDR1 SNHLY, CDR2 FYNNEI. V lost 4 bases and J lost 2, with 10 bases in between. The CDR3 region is CASSVDYSTDTQYF. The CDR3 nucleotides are TGTGCCAGCAGTGTGGACTACTCCACAGATACGCAGTATTTT.

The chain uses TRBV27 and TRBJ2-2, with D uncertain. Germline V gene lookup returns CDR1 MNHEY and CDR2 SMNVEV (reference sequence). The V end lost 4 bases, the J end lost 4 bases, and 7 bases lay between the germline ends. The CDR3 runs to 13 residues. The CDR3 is CASSSSSTGELFF. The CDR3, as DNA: TGTGCCAGCAGTTCCTCGAGCACCGGGGAGCTGTTTTTT.

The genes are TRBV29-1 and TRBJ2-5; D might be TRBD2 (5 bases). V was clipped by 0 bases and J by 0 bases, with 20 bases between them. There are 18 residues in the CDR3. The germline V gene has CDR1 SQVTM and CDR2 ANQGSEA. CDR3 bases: TGCAGCGTTGAAGATCCCGCAACCGGAGGACGGAACCAAGAGACCCAGTACTTC. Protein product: CSVEDPATGGRNQETQYF. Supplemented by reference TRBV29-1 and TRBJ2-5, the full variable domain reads SAVISQKPSRDICQRGTSLTIQCQVDSQVTMMFWYRQQPGQSLTLIATANQGSEATYESGFVIDKFPISRPNLTFSTLTVSNMSPEDSSIYLCSVEDPATGGRNQETQYFGPGTRLLVL.

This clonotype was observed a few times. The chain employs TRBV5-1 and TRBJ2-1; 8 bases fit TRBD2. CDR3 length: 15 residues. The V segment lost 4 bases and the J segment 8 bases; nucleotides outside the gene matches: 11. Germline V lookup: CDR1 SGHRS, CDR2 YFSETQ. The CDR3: CASSGGTRGGDEQFF. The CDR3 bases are TGCGCCAGCAGCGGCGGGACTCGGGGGGGCGATGAGCAGTTCTTC.

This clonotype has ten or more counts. CDR3 protein: CSARPREIPDTQYF. CDR3 nucleotide sequence: TGCAGTGCTAGACCGCGGGAAATTCCAGATACGCAGTATTTT. The rearrangement links TRBV20-1 to TRBJ2-3, with a possible D match to TRBD2 (6 bases). Looked up from germline, CDR1 is DFQATT and CDR2 is SNEGSKA (reference sequence). The CDR3 covers 14 residues. V was clipped by 2 bases and J by 4 bases, with 13 bases between them.

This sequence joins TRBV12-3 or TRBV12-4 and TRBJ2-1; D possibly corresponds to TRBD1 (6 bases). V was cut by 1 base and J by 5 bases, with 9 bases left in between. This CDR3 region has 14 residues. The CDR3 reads CASSLGTAHNEQFF. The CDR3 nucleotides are TGTGCCAGCAGTTTAGGGACAGCCCACAATGAGCAGTTCTTC.

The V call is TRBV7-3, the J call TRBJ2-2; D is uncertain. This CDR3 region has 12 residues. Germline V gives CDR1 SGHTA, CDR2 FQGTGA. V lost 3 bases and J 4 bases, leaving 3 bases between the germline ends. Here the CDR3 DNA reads TGTGCCAGCAGCTTCACCACCGGGGAGCTGTTTTTT. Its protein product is CASSFTTGELFF. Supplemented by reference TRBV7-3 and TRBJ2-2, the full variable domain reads GAGVSQTPSNKVTEKGKYVELRCDPISGHTALYWYRQSLGQGPEFLIYFQGTGAADDSGLPNDRFFAVRPEGSVSTLKIQRTERGDSAVYLCASSFTTGELFFGEGSRLTVL.

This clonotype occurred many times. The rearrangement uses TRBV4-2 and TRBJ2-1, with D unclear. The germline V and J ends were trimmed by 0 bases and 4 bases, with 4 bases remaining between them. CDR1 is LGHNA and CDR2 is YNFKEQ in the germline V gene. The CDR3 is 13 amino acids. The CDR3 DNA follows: TGTGCCAGCAGCCAAGACCCTTACAATGAGCAGTTCTTC. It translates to CASSQDPYNEQFF.

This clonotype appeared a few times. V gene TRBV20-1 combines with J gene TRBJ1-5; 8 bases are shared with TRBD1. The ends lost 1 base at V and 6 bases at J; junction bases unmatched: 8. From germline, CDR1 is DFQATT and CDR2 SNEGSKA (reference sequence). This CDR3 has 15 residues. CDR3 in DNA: TGCAGTGCTAGAGCGGACAGGGTACACCGTCAGCCCCAGCATTTT. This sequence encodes CSARADRVHRQPQHF.

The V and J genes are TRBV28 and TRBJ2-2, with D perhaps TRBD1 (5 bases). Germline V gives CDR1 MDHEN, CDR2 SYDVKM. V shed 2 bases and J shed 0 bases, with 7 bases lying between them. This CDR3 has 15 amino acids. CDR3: CASSLRGSNTGELFF. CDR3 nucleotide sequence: TGTGCCAGCAGTTTAAGGGGTTCGAACACCGGGGAGCTGTTTTTT.

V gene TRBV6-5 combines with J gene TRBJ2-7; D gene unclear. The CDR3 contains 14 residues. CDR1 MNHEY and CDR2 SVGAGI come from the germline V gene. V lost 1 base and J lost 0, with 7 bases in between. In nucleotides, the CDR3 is TGTGCCAGCAGTTACTTCTCAAGCTCCTACGAGCAGTACTTC. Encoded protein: CASSYFSSSYEQYF.

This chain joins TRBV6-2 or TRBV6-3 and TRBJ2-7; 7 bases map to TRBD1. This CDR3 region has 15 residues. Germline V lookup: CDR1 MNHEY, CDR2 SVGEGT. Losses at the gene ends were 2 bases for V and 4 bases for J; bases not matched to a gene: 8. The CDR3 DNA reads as TGTGCCAGCAGTTACAGGGACAGAGTGTTTTACGAGCAGTACTTC. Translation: CASSYRDRVFYEQYF.

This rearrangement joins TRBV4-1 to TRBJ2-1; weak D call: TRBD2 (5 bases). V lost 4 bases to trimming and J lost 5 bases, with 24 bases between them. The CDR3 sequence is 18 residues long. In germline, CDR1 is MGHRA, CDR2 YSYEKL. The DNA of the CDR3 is TGCGCCAGCAGCCTTCACGCGAGAGAGAGGCGGGCACACAATGAGCAGTTCTTC. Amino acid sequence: CASSLHARERRAHNEQFF.

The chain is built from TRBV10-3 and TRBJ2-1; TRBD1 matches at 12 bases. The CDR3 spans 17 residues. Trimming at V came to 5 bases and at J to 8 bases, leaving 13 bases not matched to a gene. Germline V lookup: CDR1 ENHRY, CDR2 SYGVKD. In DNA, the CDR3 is TGTGCCATCAGTCCAAATCACCGGGACAGGGGGCAAGATGAGCAGTTCTTC. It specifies CAISPNHRDRGQDEQFF.

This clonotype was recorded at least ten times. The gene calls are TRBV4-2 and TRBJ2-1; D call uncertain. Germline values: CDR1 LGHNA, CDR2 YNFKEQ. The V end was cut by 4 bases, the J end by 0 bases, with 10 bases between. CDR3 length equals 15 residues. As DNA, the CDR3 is TGTGCCAGCAGCCCCCAGGAGAGCTCCTACAATGAGCAGTTCTTC. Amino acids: CASSPQESSYNEQFF.

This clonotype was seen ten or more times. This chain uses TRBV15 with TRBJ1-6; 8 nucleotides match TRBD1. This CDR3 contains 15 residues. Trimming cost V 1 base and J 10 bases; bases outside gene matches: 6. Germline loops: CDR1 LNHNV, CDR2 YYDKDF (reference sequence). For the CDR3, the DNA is TGTGCCACCAGCAGAGGGCAGGGGGCAAGGTCACCCCTCCACTTT. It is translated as CATSRGQGARSPLHF.

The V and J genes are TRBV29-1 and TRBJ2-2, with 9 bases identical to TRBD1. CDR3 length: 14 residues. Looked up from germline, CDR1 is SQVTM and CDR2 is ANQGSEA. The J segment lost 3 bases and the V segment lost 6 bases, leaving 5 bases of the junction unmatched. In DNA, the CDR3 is TGCAGCGTCAAGCGGGACAGGGACACCGGGGAGCTGTTTTTT. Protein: CSVKRDRDTGELFF.

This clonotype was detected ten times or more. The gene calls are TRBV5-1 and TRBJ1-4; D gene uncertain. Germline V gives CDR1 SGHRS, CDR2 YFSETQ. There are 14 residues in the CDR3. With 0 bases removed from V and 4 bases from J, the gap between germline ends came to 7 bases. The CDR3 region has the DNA TGCGCCAGCAGCTTGGGGGAGTATAATGAAAAACTGTTTTTT. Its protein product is CASSLGEYNEKLFF.

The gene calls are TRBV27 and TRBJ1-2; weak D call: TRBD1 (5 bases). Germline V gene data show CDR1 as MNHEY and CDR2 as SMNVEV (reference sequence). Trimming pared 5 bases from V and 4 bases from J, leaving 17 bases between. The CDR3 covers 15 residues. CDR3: CASSPDSWGTYGYTF. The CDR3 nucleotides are TGTGCCAGCAGTCCCGACAGCTGGGGAACCTATGGCTACACCTTC.

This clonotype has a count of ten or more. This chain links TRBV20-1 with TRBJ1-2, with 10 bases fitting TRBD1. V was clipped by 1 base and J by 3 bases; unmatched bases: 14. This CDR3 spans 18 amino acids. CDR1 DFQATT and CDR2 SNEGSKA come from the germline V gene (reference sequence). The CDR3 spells CSARAGPGQGPGDYGYTF. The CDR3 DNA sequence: TGCAGTGCTAGAGCTGGGCCGGGACAGGGGCCCGGGGACTATGGCTACACCTTC.

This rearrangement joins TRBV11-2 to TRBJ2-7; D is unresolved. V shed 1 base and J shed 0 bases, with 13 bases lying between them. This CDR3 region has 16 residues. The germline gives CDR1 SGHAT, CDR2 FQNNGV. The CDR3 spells CASSLVAGLSSYEQYF. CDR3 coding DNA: TGTGCCAGCAGCTTAGTCGCAGGTCTTAGCTCCTACGAGCAGTACTTC.

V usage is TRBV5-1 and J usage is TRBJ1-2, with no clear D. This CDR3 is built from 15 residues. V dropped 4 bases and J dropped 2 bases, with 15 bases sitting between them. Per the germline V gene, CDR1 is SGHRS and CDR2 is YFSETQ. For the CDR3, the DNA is TGCGCCAGCAGCACGGAACCCGTTAGAAACTATGGCTACACCTTC. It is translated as CASSTEPVRNYGYTF.

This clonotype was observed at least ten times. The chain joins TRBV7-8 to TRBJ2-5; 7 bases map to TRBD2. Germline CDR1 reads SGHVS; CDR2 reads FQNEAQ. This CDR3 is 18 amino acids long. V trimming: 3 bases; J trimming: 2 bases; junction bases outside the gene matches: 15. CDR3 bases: TGTGCCAGCAGCTTGGACCGATGGCTAGCGGCCCGGCAAGAGACCCAGTACTTC. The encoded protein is CASSLDRWLAARQETQYF. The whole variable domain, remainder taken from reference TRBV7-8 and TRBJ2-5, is GAGVSQSPRYKVAKRGQDVALRCDPISGHVSLFWYQQALGQGPEFLTYFQNEAQLDKSGLPSDRFFAERPEGSVSTLKIQRTQQEDSAVYLCASSLDRWLAARQETQYFGPGTRLLVL.